This TCR beta chain comes out of a study of shared T cell receptors in the human thymus. This CDR3 has 20 amino acids. After removal of 0 bases from V and 0 bases from J, the junction contained 12 bases not matched to a gene. CDR1 SGDLS and CDR2 YYNGEE come from the germline V gene. The repertoire was sequenced with immunoSEQ multiplex PCR; TCRdb's copy has only in-frame clones and lacks some. The table lists some 700,000 clones, roughly 85% of them singletons. Another study also made use of these data, one on human thymus T cells. This second study notes: Corrective cardiac surgery supplied the resected thymus tissue.

The sample consisted of thymocytes. The V gene is TRBV9, the J gene TRBJ2-6, with 7 nucleotides matching TRBD1. The receptor was derived from a girl in the first two years of life with a congenital heart defect. In nucleotides, the CDR3 is TGTGCCAGCAGCGTAGGACCCCCGGGACAGTCATTCTCTGGGGCCAACGTCCTGACTTTC. Translation gives CASSVGPPGQSFSGANVLTF.